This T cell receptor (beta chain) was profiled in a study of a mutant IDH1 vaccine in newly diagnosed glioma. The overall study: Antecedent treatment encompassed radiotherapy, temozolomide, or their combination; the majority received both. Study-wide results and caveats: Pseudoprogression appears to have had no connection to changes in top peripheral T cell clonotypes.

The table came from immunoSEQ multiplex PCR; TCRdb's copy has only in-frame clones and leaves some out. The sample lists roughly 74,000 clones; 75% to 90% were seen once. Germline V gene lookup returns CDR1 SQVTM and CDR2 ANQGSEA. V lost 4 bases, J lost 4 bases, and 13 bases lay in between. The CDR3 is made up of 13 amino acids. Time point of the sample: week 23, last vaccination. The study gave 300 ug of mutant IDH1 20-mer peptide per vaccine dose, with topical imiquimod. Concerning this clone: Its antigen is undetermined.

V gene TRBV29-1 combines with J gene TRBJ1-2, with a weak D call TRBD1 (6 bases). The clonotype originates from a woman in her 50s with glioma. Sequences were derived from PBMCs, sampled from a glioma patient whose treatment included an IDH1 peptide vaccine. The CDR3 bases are TGCAGCGTTGCCGGCAGGGGAGGCTATGGCTACACCTTC. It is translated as CSVAGRGGYGYTF. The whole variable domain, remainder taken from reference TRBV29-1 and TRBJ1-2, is SAVISQKPSRDICQRGTSLTIQCQVDSQVTMMFWYRQQPGQSLTLIATANQGSEATYESGFVIDKFPISRPNLTFSTLTVSNMSPEDSSIYLCSVAGRGGYGYTFGSGTRLTVV.